Included here is one T cell receptor (beta chain) sequence, with context. Its antigen remains unknown. Only in-frame clones appear in the TCRdb table, and some are missing; sequencing was by immunoSEQ multiplex PCR. This sample has tens of thousands of clones; approximately 88% occur once, and the top ten carry around 0.37%. The V gene lost 4 bases and the J gene lost 7 bases, with 13 bases spanning the gap. The CDR3 spans 13 residues. The germline gives CDR1 SQVTM, CDR2 ANQGSEA. This entry comes from a study of STAT5B mutations in CD4+ large granular lymphocyte leukemia. Study findings and constraints: Without putative leukemic clones, patient CD4-sorted repertoires remained more clonal than healthy CD4+ repertoires.

The rearrangement joins TRBV29-1 to TRBJ2-2, with TRBD2 as a possible D gene (6 bases). The specimen sequenced was CD4+ T cells from blood buffy coats. The TCR sequence derives from a human donor in good health. This CDR3 reads CSVVEQEGGELFF. Written as DNA, the CDR3 is TGCAGCGTTGTAGAACAGGAGGGCGGGGAGCTGTTTTTT.